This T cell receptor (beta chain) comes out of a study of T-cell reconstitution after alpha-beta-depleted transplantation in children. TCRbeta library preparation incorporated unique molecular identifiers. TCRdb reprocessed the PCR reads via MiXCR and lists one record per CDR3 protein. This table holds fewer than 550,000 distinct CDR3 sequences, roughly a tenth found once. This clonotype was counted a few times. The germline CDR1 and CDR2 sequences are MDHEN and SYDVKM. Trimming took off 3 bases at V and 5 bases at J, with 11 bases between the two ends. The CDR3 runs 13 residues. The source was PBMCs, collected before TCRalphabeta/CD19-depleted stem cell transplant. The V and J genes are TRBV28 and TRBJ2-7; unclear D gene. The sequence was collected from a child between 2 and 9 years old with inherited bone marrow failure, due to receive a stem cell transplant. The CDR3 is CASSFLSVNEQYF. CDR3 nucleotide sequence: TGTGCCAGCAGTTTCTTGAGTGTAAACGAGCAGTACTTC. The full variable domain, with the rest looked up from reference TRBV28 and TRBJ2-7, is DVKVTQSSRYLVKRTGEKVFLECVQDMDHENMFWYRQDPGLGLRLIYFSYDVKMKEKGDIPEGYSVSREKKERFSLILESASTNQTSMYLCASSFLSVNEQYFGPGTRLTVT.